This T cell receptor (beta chain) was captured in a study of shared clonotypes between healthy human individuals. Each sample came from a Caucasian adult donor living in Nashville, Tennessee. Unsorted PBMC samples were amplified in replicate PCRs containing roughly 290 ng DNA, roughly 33,000 T cell genomes. Unsorted PBMC DNA went through sequencing on ten immunoSEQ deep assay plates. Generated by immunoSEQ multiplex PCR, the TCRdb table keeps only in-frame clones and is missing some. The data contain fewer than 600,000 clones, roughly three quarters of them seen just once; the ten biggest clones take up roughly an eighth. V dropped 6 bases and J dropped 4; count of bases not matched to a gene: 7. CDR1 is GTSNPN, CDR2 SVGIG, per germline (reference sequence). This CDR3 has 13 residues. There are a few counts of this clone.

This receptor was taken from a woman in her thirties or forties in good health. Some clones in this sample may be carry-over from other donors' samples. V and J are TRBV30 and TRBJ2-5; 8 nucleotides agree with TRBD1. Material: PBMCs. For the CDR3, the DNA is TGTGCCTGTAACAGGGGGTTTGGAGAGACCCAGTACTTC. Protein sequence: CACNRGFGETQYF.